These 6 T cell receptor beta chains share one sample of origin, sequenced in a study of T cell repertoires in cytomegalovirus infection. A single record per CDR3 protein comes from TCRdb applying MiXCR to the reads. The profile shows 200,000 or so distinct CDR3 sequences, roughly 19% of them singletons. Input material: PBMCs. These TCRs come from a human donor in good health (CMV status not recorded). Some clones in this sample may be carry-over from other donors' samples.

The gene calls are TRBV5-1 and TRBJ1-1, with D uncertain. This CDR3 has 14 amino acids. The V end lost 0 bases, the J end lost 6 bases, and 12 bases lay between the germline ends. Germline CDR1 SGHRS, CDR2 YFSETQ. DNA for the CDR3: TGCGCCAGCAGCTTGGGACGACCGCGTTCTGAAGCTTTCTTT. Residues: CASSLGRPRSEAFF.

Turning to this clonotype: A much more abundant neighbour one base away suggests this may be a read error. The J gene is TRBJ2-7, the V gene TRBV7-3; D gene unclear. The V end was cut by 11 bases, the J end by 5 bases, with 25 bases between. Germline values: CDR1 SGHTA, CDR2 FQGTGA. This CDR3 contains 15 residues. CDR3 in DNA: TGTGCCGCCACCTACGAATCGTTCCCTACCCACGAGCAGTACTTC. Its protein is CAATYESFPTHEQYF.

This clonotype was seen a few times. V usage is TRBV6-5 and J usage is TRBJ2-3, with 9 bases fitting TRBD2. J lost 1 base, V lost 6 bases, and 2 bases had no gene match. Germline lookup yields CDR1 MNHEY and CDR2 SVGAGI. This CDR3 is built from 14 residues. In DNA, the CDR3 is TGTGCCAGCAGATTAGCGGGGGGCACAGATACGCAGTATTTT. Translating gives CASRLAGGTDTQYF.

As to this clonotype: An end of the junction differs from the germline gene, which may be a read error. The chain links TRBV6-1 to TRBJ1-1; possibly TRBD1 for D (6 bases). CDR1 is MNHNS, CDR2 SASEGT, per germline. CDR3 size: 13 residues. CDR3 coding DNA: TGTGCCAGCAAGGTTCAGGGGAACACTGAAGATTTCTTT. This sequence encodes CASKVQGNTEDFF.

This clonotype was found a few times. The chain employs TRBV5-1 and TRBJ2-5, with TRBD1 as a possible D gene (7 bases). Germline lookup yields CDR1 SGHRS and CDR2 YFSETQ. The CDR3 loop spans 15 amino acids. The V end lost 3 bases, the J end lost 2 bases, and 14 bases lay between the germline ends. The CDR3 DNA sequence: TGCGCCAGCAGCTCCCTGACAGGGACTCAAGAGACCCAGTACTTC. Translating gives CASSSLTGTQETQYF.

This clonotype appeared many times. J is TRBJ2-5 and V is TRBV7-2; TRBD2 matches at 8 bases. With 2 bases clipped from V and 8 bases from J, the junction kept 10 bases outside the gene matches. The CDR3 runs 15 residues. Germline V gene data show CDR1 as SGHTA and CDR2 as FQGNSA. CDR3 bases: TGTGCCAGCAGCTTAAGAAGCGAGCGGGAGACCACCCAGTACTTC. Translating it yields CASSLRSERETTQYF.